Each of the 19 T cell receptor beta chains below was sequenced from the same sample in a study of CD8+CD57+ T cells in acquired aplastic anemia. The template for TCR beta VDJ and CDR3 sequence profiling was genomic DNA. TCRdb ran MiXCR on the reads and lists one entry per CDR3 protein. The table shows a few hundred thousand distinct CDR3 sequences, with 61% occurring only once. The sequencing input was sorted CD4+, CD8+, or CD8+CD57+ T cells (not recorded which) from PBMCs. These TCRs come from a human donor in good health.

Worth noting for this clonotype: Germline is not matched at one junction end, which may reflect a read error. V is TRBV9 and J is TRBJ2-6, with 7 nucleotides matching TRBD1. Germline loops: CDR1 SGDLS, CDR2 YYNGEE. The CDR3 is 17 amino acids. CDR3 loop: CAGSVALQGSGANVLTF. CDR3 DNA: TGTGCCGGCAGCGTAGCTCTACAGGGGTCTGGGGCCAACGTCCTGACTTTC.

In its sample, this clonotype was seen many times. This chain links TRBV10-2 with TRBJ2-7; D gene uncertain. Germline CDR1 reads WSHSY; CDR2 reads SAAADI. Trimming shortened V by 10 bases and J by 2 bases, and 15 bases separated the two germline ends. This CDR3 is 13 amino acids long. This CDR3 reads CATRPPATYEQYF. CDR3 nucleotide sequence: TGCGCCACCAGGCCTCCAGCGACCTACGAGCAGTACTTC.

The chain joins TRBV10-3 to TRBJ1-5; possible D gene TRBD1, 5 bases. The V and J ends lost 10 bases and 2 bases respectively, with 12 bases between them. Germline loops: CDR1 ENHRY, CDR2 SYGVKD. The CDR3 consists of 13 residues. The CDR3 loop reads CATMPTGNQPQHF. For the CDR3, the DNA is TGTGCCACGATGCCGACAGGCAATCAGCCCCAGCATTTT.

About this clonotype itself: At one end, the junction sequence differs from germline, possibly due to a read error. V gene TRBV20-1 combines with J gene TRBJ2-3; weak D call: TRBD2 (6 bases). The V gene's germline CDR1 is DFQATT and CDR2 SNEGSKA (reference sequence). The CDR3 runs 15 residues. CDR3 bases: TGCAGTGCGAGAGCCCCGGGACTTAACACAGATACGCAGTATTTT. Protein: CSARAPGLNTDTQYF.

The table lists this clonotype with many counts. The genes are TRBV5-8 and TRBJ2-1; D unresolved. The CDR3 runs 12 residues. The V and J ends lost 4 bases and 5 bases respectively, with 7 bases between them. Germline assignment: CDR1 SGHTS and CDR2 YDEGEE. The CDR3, as DNA: TGTGCCAGCAGCGCCGGGCACAATGAGCAGTTCTTC. Residues: CASSAGHNEQFF.

The CDR3 region is CASSRDRVTEAFF. DNA of the CDR3: TGTGCCAGTAGCCGGGACAGGGTCACTGAAGCTTTCTTT. The genes are TRBV19 and TRBJ1-1, with 9 bases identical to TRBD1. Germline loops: CDR1 LNHDA, CDR2 SQIVND (reference sequence). The CDR3 runs to 13 residues. V lost 6 bases to trimming and J lost 4 bases; unmatched junction nucleotides: 3.

V gene TRBV20-1 combines with J gene TRBJ1-5; perhaps TRBD1 as D (5 bases). V was clipped by 4 bases and J by 0 bases, with 10 bases between them. Germline loops: CDR1 DFQATT, CDR2 SNEGSKA (reference sequence). CDR3 length: 14 residues. The CDR3 is CSATGHFSNQPQHF. In DNA, the CDR3 is TGCAGTGCTACAGGACACTTTAGCAATCAGCCCCAGCATTTT.

The gene calls are TRBV2 and TRBJ2-2; TRBD1 is a possible D gene (6 bases). The CDR3 sequence is 16 residues long. Germline V CDR1 and CDR2: SNHLY, FYNNEI. V was trimmed by 5 bases and J by 4 bases, leaving 17 bases between them. The CDR3 spells CASSSDSQWVTGELFF. DNA of the CDR3: TGTGCCAGCAGTTCGGACAGCCAGTGGGTCACCGGGGAGCTGTTTTTT.

This clonotype has a count of ten or more. The chain joins TRBV7-6 to TRBJ2-7; 8 nucleotides agree with TRBD2. Germline CDR1 reads SGHVS; CDR2 reads FNYEAQ. The CDR3 covers 15 residues. The V segment lost 0 bases and the J segment 2 bases; nucleotides outside the gene matches: 3. This CDR3 reads CASSLADGRAYEQYF. As DNA, the CDR3 is TGTGCCAGCAGCTTAGCTGACGGGAGGGCCTACGAGCAGTACTTC.

The genes are TRBV7-9 and TRBJ2-2; TRBD2 agrees at 9 bases. CDR1 and CDR2 (germline): SEHNR, FQNEAQ (reference sequence). The V and J ends lost 1 base and 3 bases, in that order; junction bases with no gene match: 3. The CDR3 contains 16 residues. CDR3 DNA sequence: TGTGCCAGCAGCTTAGGAGCGGGGGGCGACACCGGGGAGCTGTTTTTT. Residues: CASSLGAGGDTGELFF. Full variable domain (outside the CDR3, taken from reference TRBV7-9 and TRBJ2-2): DTGVSQNPRHKITKRGQNVTFRCDPISEHNRLYWYRQTLGQGPEFLTYFQNEAQLEKSRLLSDRFSAERPKGSFSTLEIQRTEQGDSAMYLCASSLGAGGDTGELFFGEGSRLTVL.

The chain combines TRBV7-3 with TRBJ2-1; D remains unclear. This CDR3 is built from 16 residues. V lost 5 bases and J lost 0, with 14 bases in between. Per the germline V gene, CDR1 is SGHTA and CDR2 is FQGTGA. The CDR3: CASSVDFSSSYNEQFF. The CDR3 nucleotides are TGTGCCAGCAGCGTCGACTTCTCGAGCTCCTACAATGAGCAGTTCTTC.

In this sample, this clonotype turned up a few times. V gene TRBV19 combines with J gene TRBJ2-7, with TRBD1 as a possible D gene (6 bases). V was pared by 4 bases and J by 1 base, with 17 bases between. CDR3 size: 16 residues. Germline V gives CDR1 LNHDA, CDR2 SQIVND (reference sequence). CDR3 amino acids: CASSSKQGAVSYEQYF. The DNA for the CDR3 is TGTGCCAGTAGTAGCAAACAGGGTGCGGTGTCCTACGAGCAGTACTTC.

J is TRBJ2-7 and V is TRBV10-3; D call uncertain. Trimming left V 4 bases short and J 3 bases short, with 7 bases between. CDR3 length: 12 amino acids. Germline V gene lookup returns CDR1 ENHRY and CDR2 SYGVKD. The CDR3 reads CAISGRGYEQYF. In nucleotides, the CDR3 is TGTGCCATCAGTGGGCGAGGCTACGAGCAGTACTTC.

V gene TRBV12-3 or TRBV12-4 combines with J gene TRBJ2-1; a possible D gene is TRBD2 (5 bases). This CDR3 has 11 amino acids. V gave up 8 bases and J gave up 9 bases, with 11 bases separating them. The CDR3 loop is CASGSAGEQFF. The CDR3 DNA reads as TGTGCCAGCGGTTCTGCGGGTGAGCAGTTCTTC.

This clonotype occurred many times. This sequence joins TRBV7-9 and TRBJ2-2; no reliable D call. With 4 bases removed from V and 0 bases from J, the gap between germline ends came to 6 bases. This CDR3 has 14 amino acids. Germline V gene sequence: CDR1 SEHNR, CDR2 FQNEAQ (reference sequence). CDR3 bases: TGTGCCAGCAGCTACAGCGCGAACACCGGGGAGCTGTTTTTT. This sequence encodes CASSYSANTGELFF.

The chain employs TRBV5-1 and TRBJ1-1; no clear D gene. Trimming removed 1 base from V and 1 base from J, with 14 bases in between. The CDR3 is 16 residues long. Germline V gene sequence: CDR1 SGHRS, CDR2 YFSETQ. CDR3 sequence: CASSLLPIIKNTEAFF. In DNA, the CDR3 is TGCGCCAGCAGCTTGTTACCGATAATAAAGAACACTGAAGCTTTCTTT.

This clonotype was detected ten times or more. V gene TRBV6-1 combines with J gene TRBJ1-4; 9 nucleotides agree with TRBD1. This CDR3 is built from 14 residues. Germline V CDR1 and CDR2: MNHNS, SASEGT. With 3 bases clipped from V and 8 bases from J, the junction kept 4 bases outside the gene matches. This CDR3 reads CASSDGTGIEKLFF. CDR3 nucleotides: TGTGCCAGCAGTGACGGGACAGGGATCGAAAAACTGTTTTTT.

Only one count was recorded for this clonotype. The conserved closing phenylalanine or tryptophan is absent in this CDR3, likely reflecting a read error. The chain couples TRBV29-1 to TRBJ1-1; TRBD1 matches at 8 bases. Germline trimming cut 6 bases from V and 0 bases from J; bases unmatched to any gene: 6. This CDR3 region has 14 residues. Germline V CDR1 and CDR2: SQVTM, ANQGSEA. This CDR3 reads CSVDRTGMNTEAFL. CDR3 nucleotide sequence: TGCAGCGTAGACCGGACAGGGATGAACACTGAAGCTTTCCTT.

The V call is TRBV7-2, the J call TRBJ1-3; D is undetermined. The CDR3 has 12 amino acids. The germline V and J ends were trimmed by 6 bases and 5 bases, with 8 bases remaining between them. Germline CDR1 SGHTA, CDR2 FQGNSA. The CDR3 DNA is TGTGCCAGCAGTTTGACGCGAAACACCATATATTTT. Translation gives CASSLTRNTIYF.